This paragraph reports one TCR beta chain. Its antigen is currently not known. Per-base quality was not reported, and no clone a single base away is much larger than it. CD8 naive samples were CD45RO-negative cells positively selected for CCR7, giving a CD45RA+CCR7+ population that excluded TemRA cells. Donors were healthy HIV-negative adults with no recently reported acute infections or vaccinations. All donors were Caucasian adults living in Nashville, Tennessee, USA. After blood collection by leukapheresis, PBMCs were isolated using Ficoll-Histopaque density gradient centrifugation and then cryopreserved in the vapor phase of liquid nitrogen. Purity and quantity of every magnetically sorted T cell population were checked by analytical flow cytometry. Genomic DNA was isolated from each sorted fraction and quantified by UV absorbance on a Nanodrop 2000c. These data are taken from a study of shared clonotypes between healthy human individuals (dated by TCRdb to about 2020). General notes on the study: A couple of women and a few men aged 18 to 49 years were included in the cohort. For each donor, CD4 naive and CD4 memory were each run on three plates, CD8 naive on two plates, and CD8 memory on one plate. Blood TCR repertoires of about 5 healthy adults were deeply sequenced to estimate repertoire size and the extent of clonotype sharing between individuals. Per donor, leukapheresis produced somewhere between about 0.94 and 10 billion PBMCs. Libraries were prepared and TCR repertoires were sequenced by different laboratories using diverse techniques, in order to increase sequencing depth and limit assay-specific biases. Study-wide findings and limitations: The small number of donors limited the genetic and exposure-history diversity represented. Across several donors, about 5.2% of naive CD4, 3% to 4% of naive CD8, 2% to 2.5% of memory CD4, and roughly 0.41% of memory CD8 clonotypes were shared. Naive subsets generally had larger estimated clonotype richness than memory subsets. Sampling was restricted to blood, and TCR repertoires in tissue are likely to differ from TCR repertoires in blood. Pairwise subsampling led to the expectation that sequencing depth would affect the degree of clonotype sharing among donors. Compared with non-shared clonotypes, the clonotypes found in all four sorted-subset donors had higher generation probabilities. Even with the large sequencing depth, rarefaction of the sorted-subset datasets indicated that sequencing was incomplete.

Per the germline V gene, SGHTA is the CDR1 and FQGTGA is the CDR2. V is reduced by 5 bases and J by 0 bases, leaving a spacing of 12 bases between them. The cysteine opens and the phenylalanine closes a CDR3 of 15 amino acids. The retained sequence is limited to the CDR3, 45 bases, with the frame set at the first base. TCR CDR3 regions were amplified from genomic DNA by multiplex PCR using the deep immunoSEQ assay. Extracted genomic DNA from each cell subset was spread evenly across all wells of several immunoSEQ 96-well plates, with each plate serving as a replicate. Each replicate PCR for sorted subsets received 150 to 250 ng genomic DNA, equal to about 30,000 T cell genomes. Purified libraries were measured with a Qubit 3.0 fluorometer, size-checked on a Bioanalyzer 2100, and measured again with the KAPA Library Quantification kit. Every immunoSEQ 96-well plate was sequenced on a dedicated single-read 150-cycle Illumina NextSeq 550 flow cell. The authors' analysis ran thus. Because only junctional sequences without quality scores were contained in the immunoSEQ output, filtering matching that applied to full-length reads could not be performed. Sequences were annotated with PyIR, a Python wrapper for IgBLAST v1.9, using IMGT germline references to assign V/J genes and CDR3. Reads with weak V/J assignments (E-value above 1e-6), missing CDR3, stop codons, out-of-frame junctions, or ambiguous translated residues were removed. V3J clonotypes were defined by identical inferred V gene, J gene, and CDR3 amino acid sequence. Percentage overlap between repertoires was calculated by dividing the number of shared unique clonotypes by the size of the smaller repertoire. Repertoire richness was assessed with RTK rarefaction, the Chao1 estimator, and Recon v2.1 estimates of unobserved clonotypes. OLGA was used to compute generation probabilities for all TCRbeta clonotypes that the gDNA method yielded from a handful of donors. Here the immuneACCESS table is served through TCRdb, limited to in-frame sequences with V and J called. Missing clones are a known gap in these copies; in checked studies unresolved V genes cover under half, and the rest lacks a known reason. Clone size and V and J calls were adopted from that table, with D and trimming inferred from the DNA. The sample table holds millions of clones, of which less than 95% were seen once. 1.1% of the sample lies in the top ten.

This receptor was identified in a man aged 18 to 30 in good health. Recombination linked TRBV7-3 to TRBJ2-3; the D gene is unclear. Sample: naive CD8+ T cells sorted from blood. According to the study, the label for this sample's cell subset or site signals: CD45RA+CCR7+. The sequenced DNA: TGTGCCAGCAGCATTACTCCTTCTAGCACAGATACGCAGTATTTT. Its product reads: CASSITPSSTDTQYF.